Following are 16 T cell receptor beta chains from one sample sequenced in a study of shared clonotypes between healthy human individuals. Clones were sequenced by immunoSEQ multiplex PCR, and TCRdb holds only the in-frame ones, with some missing. Here the sample spans about 1.5 million clones, nearly 99% being singletons. Sequences were obtained from naive CD4+ T cells sorted from blood. Subset described: CD45RA+ positively selected. The receptors were gathered from a man younger than 40 in good health.

J is TRBJ2-2 and V is TRBV7-6, with a possible D match to TRBD2 (7 bases). CDR3 size: 17 residues. The V gene lost 1 base and the J gene lost 1 base, with 13 bases spanning the gap. The germline V gene encodes CDR1 SGHVS and CDR2 FNYEAQ. The CDR3 is CASSLEPGGVNTGELFF. DNA for the CDR3: TGTGCCAGCAGCTTAGAACCGGGGGGCGTGAACACCGGGGAGCTGTTTTTT.

This clone was counted once. The CDR3 reads CASSVRAGGSYEQYF. As DNA, the CDR3 is TGTGCCAGCAGCGTCAGAGCGGGAGGGTCCTACGAGCAGTACTTC. The chain couples TRBV6-6 to TRBJ2-7; 10 positions match TRBD2. V was clipped by 6 bases and J by 1 base; unmatched bases: 6. CDR1 is MNHNY and CDR2 is SVGAGI in the germline V gene (reference sequence). This CDR3 is 15 amino acids long.

The chain has TRBV5-5 and TRBJ2-7; D is perhaps TRBD1 (5 bases). The germline CDR1 and CDR2 sequences are SGHKS and YYEKEE (reference sequence). The length of the CDR3 is 15 residues. Between the trimmed V and J ends, which lost 1 base and 3 bases, there was a span of 14 bases. CDR3 amino acids: CASSLFTSDIYEQYF. Written as DNA, the CDR3 is TGTGCCAGCAGCTTGTTCACATCGGACATCTACGAGCAGTACTTC.

As DNA, the CDR3 is TGTGCCAGCGTCGAGGGCCTCTCCTACAATGAGCAGTTCTTC. Encoded protein: CASVEGLSYNEQFF. The chain has TRBV28 and TRBJ2-1, with D perhaps TRBD2 (5 bases). The CDR3 totals 14 residues. Looked up from germline, CDR1 is MDHEN and CDR2 is SYDVKM. Trimming removed 8 bases from V and 0 bases from J, with 11 bases in between.

This chain connects TRBV2 to TRBJ2-1; 8 bases are a match to TRBD2. In germline, CDR1 is SNHLY, CDR2 FYNNEI. V shed 4 bases, J shed 6 bases, and the junction held 5 bases outside the gene matches. CDR3 length: 14 residues. The CDR3 spells CASSVLTSGNEQFF. The CDR3 DNA reads TGTGCCAGCAGTGTCCTCACTAGCGGCAATGAGCAGTTCTTC.

The V and J genes are TRBV27 and TRBJ2-3; no definite D call. Trimming left V 7 bases short and J 3 bases short, with 11 bases between. Germline V lookup: CDR1 MNHEY, CDR2 SMNVEV (reference sequence). CDR3 length: 13 amino acids. The CDR3 nucleotides are TGTGCCAGCACCCCTCCTCGGACAGATACGCAGTATTTT. Its translation: CASTPPRTDTQYF.

The chain has TRBV6-5 and TRBJ2-3, with a weak D call TRBD1 (6 bases). V dropped 5 bases and J dropped 2 bases, with 11 bases sitting between them. The CDR3 is 14 amino acids. The V gene's germline CDR1 is MNHEY and CDR2 SVGAGI. In nucleotides, the CDR3 is TGTGCCAGCAGTGTGGGGACACCCACAGATACGCAGTATTTT. This translates into CASSVGTPTDTQYF.

The chain uses TRBV21-1 and TRBJ2-2; TRBD1, the table's D call, was not compared with the DNA. TRBV21-1 is flagged as a pseudogene. The CDR3 is made up of 14 amino acids. The CDR3 sequence: CASSTRQNTGELFF. CDR3 coding DNA: TGTGCCAGCAGCACCAGACAGAACACCGGGGAGCTGTTTTTT.

The V and J genes are TRBV29-1 and TRBJ2-5; D remains unclear. From germline, CDR1 is SQVTM and CDR2 ANQGSEA. The V end lost 4 bases, the J end lost 1 base, and 13 bases lay between the germline ends. The CDR3 sequence is 14 residues long. This CDR3 is CSVGPKTTQETQYF. CDR3 DNA sequence: TGCAGCGTTGGGCCAAAGACAACCCAAGAGACCCAGTACTTC. The whole variable domain, filled in from reference TRBV29-1 and TRBJ2-5, reads SAVISQKPSRDICQRGTSLTIQCQVDSQVTMMFWYRQQPGQSLTLIATANQGSEATYESGFVIDKFPISRPNLTFSTLTVSNMSPEDSSIYLCSVGPKTTQETQYFGPGTRLLVL.

This rearrangement joins TRBV9 to TRBJ2-5; 12 nucleotides align to TRBD1. J was trimmed by 0 bases and V by 4 bases; bases with no gene match: 10. Germline assignment: CDR1 SGDLS and CDR2 YYNGEE. The CDR3 runs 18 residues. Here the CDR3 reads CASSSGTGGVLYQETQYF. DNA for the CDR3: TGTGCCAGCAGCAGCGGGACAGGGGGCGTACTGTACCAAGAGACCCAGTACTTC.

The chain links TRBV18 to TRBJ1-2; D not certain. Trimming removed 4 bases from V and 2 bases from J, with 11 bases in between. Per the germline V gene, CDR1 is KGHSH and CDR2 is LQKENI. This CDR3 spans 14 amino acids. The CDR3 sequence: CASSQTGGNYGYTF. DNA of the CDR3: TGTGCCAGCTCACAAACCGGAGGGAACTATGGCTACACCTTC.

J is TRBJ2-1 and V is TRBV25-1; 8 nucleotides align to TRBD2. Germline CDR1 and CDR2: MGHDK and SYGVNS. The CDR3 sequence is 14 residues long. V was clipped by 4 bases and J by 7 bases; unmatched bases: 6. CDR3 loop: CASSAAGVGNEQFF. As DNA, the CDR3 is TGTGCCAGCAGTGCAGCGGGAGTAGGGAATGAGCAGTTCTTC.

The genes are TRBV5-1 and TRBJ1-1; D might be TRBD1 (6 bases). CDR3 length: 15 amino acids. Trimming removed 0 bases at V and 4 bases at J, with 13 bases between. Germline assignment: CDR1 SGHRS and CDR2 YFSETQ. DNA for the CDR3: TGCGCCAGCAGCTTGGCCACAGGGCCTTCCACTGAAGCTTTCTTT. Amino acid sequence: CASSLATGPSTEAFF.

The chain has TRBV18 and TRBJ1-1; 8 positions agree with TRBD1. With V trimmed by 2 bases and J by 3 bases, 5 bases remained unmatched. The CDR3 has 15 residues. Germline CDR1 and CDR2: KGHSH and LQKENI. In DNA form, the CDR3 reads TGTGCCAGCTCACCAGGATACAGGGGGGACACTGAAGCTTTCTTT. It yields the protein CASSPGYRGDTEAFF.

About this clone itself: The sample holds other DNA sequences that translate to the same CDR3. The gene calls are TRBV29-1 and TRBJ1-2; no clear D gene. Between the trimmed V and J ends, which lost 4 bases and 8 bases, there was a span of 5 bases. The CDR3 is 9 residues long. The V gene's germline CDR1 is SQVTM and CDR2 ANQGSEA. The CDR3 DNA reads TGCAGCGTTGTCCCGGGCTACACCTTC. Protein: CSVVPGYTF.

The J gene is TRBJ2-3, the V gene TRBV2, with D maybe TRBD1 (5 bases). Deletions cut 6 bases from V and 1 base from J, with 14 bases between. CDR1 is SNHLY, CDR2 FYNNEI, per germline. The CDR3 is 15 residues long. The CDR3 spells CASRGALYGTDTQYF. DNA for the CDR3: TGTGCCAGCAGAGGGGCGCTCTATGGCACAGATACGCAGTATTTT.